This T cell receptor (beta chain) was identified during a study of cytomegalovirus exposure and HLA in healthy donors (dated by TCRdb to about 2017). For the study in its entirety: According to an earlier analysis of 587 of the donors, 150 million to 200 million T cells yielded approximately 120 million unique TCR beta sequences and 250 to 350 Gb of sequence data. An early release covering roughly 640 HLA-typed donors comprised about 300 gigabases of sequencing data and about 90 million unique TCR sequences. Of the 350 to 450 genotyped donors, less than 90% were placed in the genetic ancestry cluster associated with self-reported Caucasian donors. The study aimed to test whether signatures of past pathogen exposure could be identified by cataloging public T cell receptors. Using immunosequencing, the study profiled T cell repertoires from around 680 subjects and related those repertoires to cytomegalovirus serostatus. Besides the first cohort of hundreds of subjects, a separate validation cohort made up of 90 to 150 different subjects was used. To predict cytomegalovirus infection status, the study combined high-throughput TCR immunosequencing, statistical association of individual TCRs with disease status, and machine learning. A later analysis re-analyzed previously published TCR beta repertoires from about 600 donors and added high-resolution HLA genotyping to study TCR occurrence patterns. In the later analysis, no new phenotypic data were used to find candidate immune exposures; instead, reliance was placed on TCR beta sequences and their occurrence across donors. To decide whether each TCR beta V gene segment behaved as functional or pseudogenic, an earlier analysis of nearly 600 of the donors relied on high-throughput TCR beta sequencing. Donor age, sex, ethnicity and CMV serostatus were collected together with the repertoire data. Genome-wide SNP genotypes for about three fifths of the roughly 700 donors were used in a later genetic analysis, which treated that subset as a discovery cohort. All discovery cohort repertoires had been generated on a single sequencing platform. Both class I and class II loci were covered by HLA typing, at four-digit resolution. Typing coverage differed by locus: A, B, C, DRB1 and DQB1 were typed in roughly 620-630 donors, DQA1 in 522, DPA1 in some 610, and DPB1 in just under 480. Four to six DR-DQ haplotypes were handled as single units for association and clustering, since linkage in the cohort was strong. Across some 400 genotyped donors of the cohort, an average of about 240,000 unique TCR beta nucleotide sequences per donor were sequenced, and roughly a sixth of those sequences were non-productive. On the study overall, not on this receptor specifically: A later genetic analysis associated a missense DCLRE1C variant with V-gene and J-gene trimming of TCR beta chains, and an independent cohort replicated the association. According to a later analysis, TCR association rates differed among HLA loci, with DRB1 alleles showing the most associated TCRs and HLA-C alleles showing the fewest. Across donors, most TCR sequences were observed very rarely, whereas some public TCRs were present in many individuals. According to a later analysis, parvovirus B19, influenza, CMV and Epstein-Barr virus appeared linked to several top co-occurrence clusters. Immune exposure information for the cohort was limited to CMV serostatus. In the study, around 150 TCR beta chains were listed as associated with cytomegalovirus. In a later analysis, HLA-associated TCR beta chains showed more clonal expansion and lower generation probabilities than non-associated chains that were equally common. In this cohort, only TCR beta chains were sequenced, and detectable features were limited by the absence of alpha or paired-chain data. A cluster of highly shared sequence variants was judged likely to represent a technical artifact of the sequencing pipeline. Because HLA typing was missing for some donors at each locus, association tests included only the typed subset. In vitro tests confirmed that a few of the cytomegalovirus-associated TCR beta chains recognize cytomegalovirus antigens. Assigning TCR associations to individual alleles was difficult when HLA alleles, especially DR and DQ, strongly co-occurred. The presence/absence analyses assumed that sequencing depth was roughly uniform across donors, and that assumption may not be true. According to a later analysis, most CMV-associated TCR beta chains appeared to be HLA-restricted, and the HLA associations seemed to be driven largely by CMV exposure. In an earlier analysis of about 550 of the donors, most TCR beta V segments were observed in productive rearrangements about 87% or about 30% of the time, broadly matching IMGT annotations. Specific HLA alleles were associated with 16,951 TCR beta sequences at a false discovery rate of 0.05 in a later analysis. Cytomegalovirus status was reported to be diagnosed by the classifier with high specificity and sensitivity in both the original and validation cohorts. A further reported finding was that TCR beta sequences accurately predicted the HLA-A and HLA-B alleles for most subjects in the first cohort. Seventeen rarely observed V segments, including chromosome 9 orphons, were excluded from the earlier analysis of several hundred of the donors because counts were too low. Some IMGT-functional V segments, including TRBV6-2 and TRBV6-3, could not be distinguished by the 87-base-pair reads and were therefore excluded. It was suggested by the authors that the approach could potentially be generalized to other disease states and immunological phenotypes. Linkage disequilibrium might explain the correlated functional status among segregating V segments, but an unknown experimental factor could not be excluded. Compared with the roughly 700-donor mean, donors in an Asian-associated ancestry cluster had fewer N-insertions in productive TCRs, according to a later genetic analysis.

A word on this clone: The antigen it recognizes is unknown. Nothing much larger sits one base from this clone, and base qualities are not available.

The cohort comprised fewer than 750 healthy bone marrow donors. All cohort members were sampled while nominally healthy, although unrecorded immune exposures were likely present. The donor was CMV seronegative and belonged to the group of several hundred seronegative cohort members. A peripheral blood sample was collected from each donor, and TCR beta sequencing was performed on peripheral blood mononuclear cells. Genomic DNA was extracted from the blood cell samples with the Qiagen DNeasy Blood Extraction Kit. The CDR3, from cysteine to phenylalanine, totals 14 residues. The only DNA kept is the CDR3, 42 bases in frame from the first base. Trimming leaves V shorter by 0 bases and J shorter by 8 bases, with the junction holding 4 bases beyond the gene matches. CDR1 and CDR2 are drawn from the germline V gene: ENHRY, SYGVKD. The method behind the library was the immunoSEQ multiplex PCR assay. The multiplex PCR relied on a mix of 60 forward primers for TCR Vbeta segments and 13 reverse primers for TCR Jbeta segments. A multiplex PCR assay on genomic DNA amplified the CDR3 region of rearranged TCR beta genes. Amplified TCR beta libraries were sequenced as 87-base-pair reads on the Illumina HiSeq System. The original pipeline was this. In a later analysis, tens of millions of unique TCR beta chains were counted across the roughly 700 repertoires, and approximately 11 million of these chains were shared by at least two donors. Raw reads were error-corrected and collapsed into unique sequences with a nearest-neighbor algorithm that merged closely related sequences to remove PCR and sequencing errors. V, D and J gene segments were assigned by aligning CDR3 sequences to IMGT reference sequences. For a sequence to be retained, a match of at least six nucleotides was required to both a V gene segment and a J gene segment. A rearrangement was called productive if the CDR3 had no stop codons and remained in frame with V and J, and every other rearrangement was called non-productive. Following IMGT convention, CDR3 was defined as the stretch from the second conserved V-encoded cysteine up to the conserved J-encoded phenylalanine. Sequences without an unambiguous match to a single V gene segment were excluded from the earlier analysis of about 600 of the donors. An earlier analysis of 587 of the donors called V segments functional above 56.7% productive rearrangements and segregating when the between-donor standard deviation exceeded 5%. To diagnose cytomegalovirus status from the catalog of TCR beta chain sequences, a statistical classification framework was built. In a later analysis, V and J genes were assigned by comparing TCR nucleotide sequences against IMGT/GENE-DB human TR gene sequences. In a later analysis, CDR3 sequences and most-parsimonious VDJ recombination scenarios were assigned using the TCRdist pipeline. In a later analysis, every TCR beta chain was defined by the combination of its CDR3 amino acid sequence and its V-gene family, and reads without a unique V-gene family were dropped. As a way to deal with suspected cross-contamination and a sequencing artifact, a later analysis dropped 592 nucleotide sequences that were highly shared and had low generation probability. In a later analysis, a clonal expansion index for each public chain was calculated from normalized within-repertoire ranks of inferred template counts. In a later analysis, generation probabilities were computed with a VDJ recombination model fitted to out-of-frame rearrangements, and the resulting probabilities were checked against IGoR. In a later analysis, hypergeometric tests were used to score TCR-TCR, TCR-HLA and TCR-CMV co-occurrence, with a repertoire-size bias correction applied to TCR pairs. In a later analysis, false discovery rates were estimated by permuting HLA or CMV assignments 20 times. In a later analysis, co-occurring TCRs were grouped using DBSCAN, with TCRdist sequence similarity added in when clustering inside HLA-allele-positive subsets. Repertoires with fewer than 30,000 or more than 120,000 public chains were left out of co-occurrence clustering, as were four to six repertoires with anomalous nucleotide sharing. In its TCRdb copy, this immuneACCESS table keeps in-frame sequences only and misses some clones. Where compared with another copy, unresolved V genes explain less than half of these, and the others have no known cause. That table furnishes V, J and clone size, whereas the DNA furnished D and trimming. Here the sample has under 200,000 clones; roughly 76% occur a single time. The top ten clones comprise roughly 1.4% of the sample.

This chain joins TRBV10-3 to TRBJ1-2, and TRBD1 matches 9 of the central bases. The sequence was obtained from a man aged 55 to 70 in good health and CMV-seronegative. The sample comprised PBMCs. The CDR3 region reads CAISESGTGYGYTF. The base sequence is TGTGCCATCAGTGAGTCGGGGACAGGGTACGGCTACACCTTC.